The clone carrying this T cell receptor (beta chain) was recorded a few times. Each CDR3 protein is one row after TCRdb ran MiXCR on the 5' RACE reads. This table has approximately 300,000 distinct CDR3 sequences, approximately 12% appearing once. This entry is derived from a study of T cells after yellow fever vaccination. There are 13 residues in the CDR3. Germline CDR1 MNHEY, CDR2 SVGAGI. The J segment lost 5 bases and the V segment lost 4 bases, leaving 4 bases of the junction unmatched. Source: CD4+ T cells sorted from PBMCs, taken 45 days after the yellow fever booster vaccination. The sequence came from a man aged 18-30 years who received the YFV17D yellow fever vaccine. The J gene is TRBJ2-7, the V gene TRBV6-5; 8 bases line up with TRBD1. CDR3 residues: CASSSAGGHEQYF. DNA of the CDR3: TGTGCCAGCAGTTCGGCAGGGGGCCACGAGCAGTACTTC.